What follows describes a single T cell receptor (beta chain). This sample is part of a study of glioma-infiltrating T cells after dendritic cell vaccination. The CDR3 runs 14 residues. Trimming removed 7 bases from V and 5 bases from J, with 18 bases in between. Germline CDR1 MNHNS, CDR2 SASEGT. Time point reported: after dendritic cell vaccination, including at tumor progression/relapse. Data came from immunoSEQ multiplex PCR; TCRdb stores just in-frame clones and leaves some out. This table holds around 90,000 clones, roughly 77% found once. This chain links TRBV6-1 with TRBJ2-7; tentative D call: TRBD1 (5 bases). This material consisted of blood, taken after dendritic cell vaccination. The clonotype comes from a human donor with glioblastoma. DNA of the CDR3: TGTGCCAGCAAAATCCAGGGAAGTGTCGACGAGCAGTACTTC. Its translation is CASKIQGSVDEQYF.